This TCR beta chain was captured in a study of PD-1 blockade in mismatch repair-deficient tumors. Overall study: Patients had approximately 12 mismatch repair-deficient cancer types and were previously treated and progressing.

The data were produced by immunoSEQ multiplex PCR, yet TCRdb's version contains in-frame clones alone and is incomplete. The repertoire has about 22,000 clones, roughly 86% of them found once; the top ten carry 17%. Study conclusions and caveats: Tumor-resident clones, often undetectable pretreatment in blood, expanded then contracted after pembrolizumab.

CDR1 is SGHTA and CDR2 is FQGNSA in the germline V gene. The germline V and J ends were trimmed by 5 bases and 4 bases, with 9 bases remaining between them. The CDR3 is 12 residues long. TCRs were sequenced from a few patients responding to pembrolizumab. Worth noting for this clone: Antigen specificity is unknown. Other nucleotide sequences from this sample produce the same CDR3.

The V gene is TRBV7-2, the J gene TRBJ2-7; no firm D call. This TCR came from an adult with mismatch repair-deficient cancer. Sequences were derived from peripheral blood, sampled 2 weeks after starting pembrolizumab. Here the CDR3 reads CASSPSGYEQYF. In nucleotides, the CDR3 is TGTGCCAGCAGCCCTAGTGGTTACGAGCAGTACTTC. The full variable domain, its missing parts supplied by reference TRBV7-2 and TRBJ2-7, is GAGVSQSPSNKVTEKGKDVELRCDPISGHTALYWYRQSLGQGLEFLIYFQGNSAPDKSGLPSDRFSAERTGGSVSTLTIQRTQQEDSAVYLCASSPSGYEQYFGPGTRLTVT.